This entry lists 29 T cell receptor beta chains sequenced from one sample in a study of radiotherapy plus CTLA-4 blockade in lung cancer. Sequencing was performed with immunoSEQ multiplex PCR; in TCRdb, only in-frame clones are kept and a portion is missing. Among tens of thousands of clones listed, about 76% were seen once. This specimen was peripheral blood, taken from a patient treated with radiotherapy plus ipilimumab. These receptors all stem from a human donor with non-small cell lung cancer whose response to radiotherapy plus ipilimumab could not be evaluated.

The V call is TRBV11-2, the J call TRBJ1-2; tentative D call: TRBD1 (5 bases). V was clipped by 0 bases and J by 4 bases, with 9 bases between them. CDR3 length: 14 amino acids. The germline V gene has CDR1 SGHAT and CDR2 FQNNGV. The CDR3 DNA reads TGTGCCAGCAGCTTAGAAAGGGGTTTCTATGGCTACACCTTC. It is translated as CASSLERGFYGYTF.

V gene TRBV2 combines with J gene TRBJ1-1; the D is unclear. This CDR3 region has 13 residues. The V and J ends lost 8 bases and 4 bases respectively, with 14 bases between them. Per the germline V gene, CDR1 is SNHLY and CDR2 is FYNNEI. The DNA for the CDR3 is TGTGCCAGCGGGAGGGAGGGTCTCACTGAAGCTTTCTTT. It yields the protein CASGREGLTEAFF.

The genes are TRBV4-2 and TRBJ2-1, with D maybe TRBD2 (6 bases). V was clipped by 5 bases and J by 10 bases, with 18 bases between them. This CDR3 has 14 residues. Germline V CDR1 and CDR2: LGHNA, YNFKEQ. The CDR3 loop is CASSTYFAGGEQFF. In DNA form, the CDR3 reads TGTGCCAGCAGCACCTACTTTGCCGGAGGGGAGCAGTTCTTC.

This clone was picked up a small number of times. The chain uses TRBV28 and TRBJ2-5, with 7 bases that match TRBD1. Germline assignment: CDR1 MDHEN and CDR2 SYDVKM. The CDR3 has 12 residues. Trimming at V came to 7 bases and at J to 4 bases, leaving 3 bases not matched to a gene. CDR3 in amino acids: CASTSGGETQYF. The DNA for the CDR3 is TGTGCCAGCACCTCAGGGGGAGAGACCCAGTACTTC.

The chain carries TRBV28 and TRBJ2-6, with D uncertain. The V end was cut by 6 bases, the J end by 3 bases, with 9 bases between. The germline gives CDR1 MDHEN, CDR2 SYDVKM. CDR3 size: 14 residues. The DNA of the CDR3 is TGTGCCAGCAGCCTGCGGTATGGGGCCAACGTCCTGACTTTC. It encodes CASSLRYGANVLTF. Looking up the rest from reference TRBV28 and TRBJ2-6 gives the full variable domain: DVKVTQSSRYLVKRTGEKVFLECVQDMDHENMFWYRQDPGLGLRLIYFSYDVKMKEKGDIPEGYSVSREKKERFSLILESASTNQTSMYLCASSLRYGANVLTFGAGSRLTVL.

By share, this clone counts as medium-sized (0.01 to 0.1%). V is TRBV7-2 and J is TRBJ2-7; 9 bases fit TRBD1. The CDR3 sequence is 12 residues long. Looked up from germline, CDR1 is SGHTA and CDR2 is FQGNSA. The CDR3 reads CASQGQGHEQYF. For the CDR3, the DNA is TGTGCTAGTCAGGGACAGGGCCACGAGCAGTACTTC.

V is TRBV19 and J is TRBJ1-5; D might be TRBD1 (6 bases). V dropped 6 bases and J dropped 0 bases, with 15 bases sitting between them. The CDR3 is 16 residues long. Germline CDR1 is LNHDA and CDR2 is SQIVND (reference sequence). In DNA, the CDR3 is TGTGCCAGTAGCACCGACAGGAGTTATAGCAATCAGCCCCAGCATTTT. It specifies CASSTDRSYSNQPQHF. Based on the CDR3 plus reference TRBV19 and TRBJ1-5, the full variable domain is DGGITQSPKYLFRKEGQNVTLSCEQNLNHDAMYWYRQDPGQGLRLIYYSQIVNDFQKGDIAEGYSVSREKKESFPLTVTSAQKNPTAFYLCASSTDRSYSNQPQHFGDGTRLSIL.

CDR3: CSVEATGTEAFF. For the CDR3, the DNA is TGCAGCGTTGAAGCTACAGGAACTGAAGCTTTCTTT. The chain uses TRBV29-1 and TRBJ1-1; D possibly corresponds to TRBD1 (5 bases). Germline CDR1 is SQVTM and CDR2 is ANQGSEA. CDR3 length: 12 residues. Trimming removed 1 base at V and 5 bases at J, with 8 bases between.

The genes are TRBV5-1 and TRBJ2-1; TRBD1 matches at 8 bases. The CDR3 is 15 residues long. Germline lookup yields CDR1 SGHRS and CDR2 YFSETQ. Trimming at V came to 6 bases and at J to 0 bases, leaving 5 bases not matched to a gene. The CDR3 region is CASTLTGDSYNEQFF. The CDR3 nucleotides read TGCGCCAGCACGCTGACAGGGGACTCCTACAATGAGCAGTTCTTC.

The chain has TRBV7-2 and TRBJ2-3, with 10 bases aligning to TRBD2. The CDR3 sequence is 16 residues long. V shed 3 bases and J 1 base; nucleotides not matched to a gene: 4. CDR1 is SGHTA, CDR2 FQGNSA, per germline. The DNA for the CDR3 is TGTGCCAGCAGCTTGGCTGGGACTAGCGGCACAGATACGCAGTATTTT. Translation gives CASSLAGTSGTDTQYF. The full variable domain, with the rest looked up from reference TRBV7-2 and TRBJ2-3, is GAGVSQSPSNKVTEKGKDVELRCDPISGHTALYWYRQSLGQGLEFLIYFQGNSAPDKSGLPSDRFSAERTGGSVSTLTIQRTQQEDSAVYLCASSLAGTSGTDTQYFGPGTRLTVL.

This clone was counted a few times. V is TRBV4-1 and J is TRBJ1-4, with D tentatively TRBD1 (6 bases). V shed 4 bases and J shed 7 bases, with 19 bases lying between them. The CDR3 spans 16 residues. Germline V CDR1 and CDR2: MGHRA, YSYEKL. CDR3 DNA: TGCGCCAGCAGCCGGGTACTCACAGGGTCGGGTGAAAAACTGTTTTTT. Its translation is CASSRVLTGSGEKLFF.

The chain couples TRBV6-5 to TRBJ2-7; TRBD1 agrees at 7 bases. V was clipped by 6 bases and J by 4 bases; unmatched bases: 9. This CDR3 is 14 amino acids long. Per the germline V gene, CDR1 is MNHEY and CDR2 is SVGAGI. The CDR3 sequence: CASSIGGVFYEQYF. CDR3 in DNA: TGTGCCAGCAGCATAGGGGGCGTTTTTTACGAGCAGTACTTC.

The V gene is TRBV19, the J gene TRBJ2-5; D is ambiguous. V was shortened by 1 base and J by 4 bases, with 7 bases between the two germline ends. The CDR3 is 13 amino acids. Germline V gene lookup returns CDR1 LNHDA and CDR2 SQIVND (reference sequence). As DNA, the CDR3 is TGTGCCAGTAGTATAGGCAGTGGAGAGACCCAGTACTTC. Translation gives CASSIGSGETQYF.

This clone was picked up one time. This chain links TRBV5-4 with TRBJ2-7; no clear D. Looked up from germline, CDR1 is SGHNT and CDR2 is YYREEE (reference sequence). V lost 2 bases, J lost 3 bases, and 12 bases lay in between. The CDR3 runs to 14 residues. For the CDR3, the DNA is TGTGCCAGCAGCTTTCCGGATAACAGCTACGAGCAGTACTTC. It encodes CASSFPDNSYEQYF.

The J gene is TRBJ2-3, the V gene TRBV9; D call uncertain. CDR1 is SGDLS, CDR2 YYNGEE, per germline. Trimming removed 0 bases from V and 5 bases from J, with 19 bases in between. This CDR3 spans 17 amino acids. The CDR3 DNA reads as TGTGCCAGCAGCGTAGGGGTGGAGCGCCCGGGTGGAGATACGCAGTATTTT. It is translated as CASSVGVERPGGDTQYF.

This sequence joins TRBV28 and TRBJ2-7; possible D gene TRBD2, 6 bases. CDR1 and CDR2 (germline): MDHEN, SYDVKM. The CDR3 covers 12 residues. Trimming left V 7 bases short and J 4 bases short, with 11 bases between. The CDR3 nucleotides read TGTGCCAGCACCTCTCGGGGGTACGAGCAGTACTTC. Translated, it gives CASTSRGYEQYF.

This chain joins TRBV4-1 and TRBJ2-7; D may be TRBD2 (6 bases). CDR3 length: 15 residues. CDR1 MGHRA and CDR2 YSYEKL come from the germline V gene. V was trimmed by 1 base and J by 2 bases, leaving 12 bases between them. The CDR3 protein is CASSQGNGSPYEQYF. The CDR3 region has the DNA TGCGCCAGCAGCCAAGGAAACGGGAGTCCCTACGAGCAGTACTTC.

CDR3 region: CASSVGHERNQPQHF. As DNA, the CDR3 is TGTGCCAGCAGCGTAGGGCATGAACGCAATCAGCCCCAGCATTTT. The V and J genes are TRBV9 and TRBJ1-5; no clear D gene. CDR3 length: 15 amino acids. Trimming shortened V by 0 bases and J by 2 bases, and 9 bases separated the two germline ends. Germline lookup yields CDR1 SGDLS and CDR2 YYNGEE.

This clone was seen a few times. The chain carries TRBV7-3 and TRBJ2-2; 10 bases align to TRBD2. The V and J ends lost 4 bases and 4 bases, in that order; junction bases with no gene match: 3. The length of the CDR3 is 15 residues. CDR1 and CDR2 from the germline V gene are SGHTA and FQGTGA. In nucleotides, the CDR3 is TGTGCCAGCAGCTCCCTAGCGGGAGTCACCGGGGAGCTGTTTTTT. This codes for CASSSLAGVTGELFF.

This chain links TRBV19 with TRBJ1-2; 9 positions agree with TRBD1. CDR1 and CDR2 (germline): LNHDA, SQIVND (reference sequence). Trimming removed 3 bases from V and 4 bases from J; junction bases left unmatched: 3. The CDR3 sequence is 14 residues long. CDR3 nucleotides: TGTGCCAGTAGTATCCAGACAGGGGGCTATGGCTACACCTTC. It specifies CASSIQTGGYGYTF.

This chain uses TRBV4-2 with TRBJ2-7, with a possible D match to TRBD1 (6 bases). Germline-derived CDR1 and CDR2 are LGHNA and YNFKEQ. This CDR3 comprises 14 residues. The V and J ends lost 3 bases and 4 bases respectively, with 13 bases between them. Here the CDR3 DNA reads TGTGCCAGCAGCCACGGGACACTAAGGTACGAGCAGTACTTC. Its translation: CASSHGTLRYEQYF.

In this sample, this clone turned up a few times. DNA of the CDR3: TGCGCCAGCAGCCCAATGAACCGATTGGAGACTAATGAAAAACTGTTTTTT. This codes for CASSPMNRLETNEKLFF. The V and J genes are TRBV4-3 and TRBJ1-4; no clear D gene. V gave up 4 bases and J gave up 2 bases, with 17 bases separating them. CDR3 length: 17 amino acids. The germline V gene encodes CDR1 LGHNA and CDR2 YSLEER.

This chain uses TRBV11-3 with TRBJ1-1, with D unresolved. Looked up from germline, CDR1 is SGHNT and CDR2 is YENEEA. The CDR3 spans 12 residues. V lost 1 base and J lost 10, with 10 bases in between. The CDR3 DNA reads TGTGCCAGCAGCTTAGGGGCCCTTCTAGCTTTCTTT. It yields the protein CASSLGALLAFF.

This clone was observed a few times. The V gene is TRBV4-1, the J gene TRBJ1-2, with 9 bases aligning to TRBD1. The CDR3 consists of 14 residues. Trimming took 2 bases from V and 5 from J; bases not matched to a gene: 3. Germline loops: CDR1 MGHRA, CDR2 YSYEKL. CDR3 DNA sequence: TGCGCCAGCAGCCAAACAGGGGGCGGGTATGGCTACACCTTC. Amino acids: CASSQTGGGYGYTF.

V gene TRBV6-5 combines with J gene TRBJ2-1; D perhaps matches TRBD1 (5 bases). Germline CDR1 MNHEY, CDR2 SVGAGI. The CDR3 is made up of 13 amino acids. The germline V and J ends were trimmed by 4 bases and 7 bases, with 11 bases remaining between them. The CDR3 nucleotides read TGTGCCAGCAGTTCCTCTTACAGGAATGAGCAGTTCTTC. Translation: CASSSSYRNEQFF.

This chain connects TRBV7-2 to TRBJ1-5; no reliable D call. The V gene lost 5 bases and the J gene lost 3 bases, with 8 bases spanning the gap. CDR1 and CDR2 (germline): SGHTA, FQGNSA. This CDR3 is built from 13 residues. The CDR3 loop is CASSLFYNQPQHF. CDR3 nucleotides: TGTGCCAGCAGCCTATTTTACAATCAGCCCCAGCATTTT.

This sequence joins TRBV6-5 and TRBJ1-2, with 8 nucleotides matching TRBD1. The length of the CDR3 is 14 residues. V was clipped by 6 bases and J by 4 bases; unmatched bases: 7. Germline-derived CDR1 and CDR2 are MNHEY and SVGAGI. The CDR3 here is CASRSWTGSYGYTF. The CDR3 bases are TGTGCCAGCAGATCCTGGACAGGGTCCTATGGCTACACCTTC.

The CDR3 sequence: CASSGGALNSPLHF. CDR3 sequence (DNA): TGTGCCAGTTCGGGCGGGGCCCTAAATTCACCCCTCCACTTT. V usage is TRBV6-5 and J usage is TRBJ1-6; possible D gene TRBD1, 5 bases. Germline values: CDR1 MNHEY, CDR2 SVGAGI. The CDR3 is 14 amino acids. V was clipped by 9 bases and J by 7 bases, with 16 bases between them.

The chain employs TRBV7-3 and TRBJ2-1, with 9 bases matching TRBD2. The V gene's germline CDR1 is SGHTA and CDR2 FQGTGA. The CDR3 loop spans 18 amino acids. V lost 5 bases, J lost 1 base, and 12 bases stayed unmatched. The CDR3 coding sequence is TGTGCCAGCAGCCCCAAGGAGCGGGGGGCCCAATCCTACAATGAGCAGTTCTTC. Translated, it gives CASSPKERGAQSYNEQFF.